This T cell receptor (beta chain) was recovered during a study of CD8+CD57+ T cells in acquired aplastic anemia. For the study at large: The average for DNA from sorted CD4+ and CD8+ cells was around 3.4 ug.

This clonotype showed up just a few times. Patients sequenced had flow cytometry evidence of CD8+CD57+ cell expansion. Profiling that covered TCR beta VDJ and CDR3 relied on genomic DNA as its template. TCRdb processed the reads anew with MiXCR; each CDR3 protein has one entry. This table has 160,000 or so distinct CDR3 sequences, 65% to 75% appearing once. The CDR3 is 12 residues long. Between the trimmed V and J ends, which lost 8 bases and 5 bases, there was a span of 10 bases. The germline gives CDR1 LNHDA, CDR2 SQIVND (reference sequence). J is TRBJ2-1 and V is TRBV19; possibly TRBD1 or TRBD2 for D (5 bases each). Sequenced material: sorted CD4+, CD8+, or CD8+CD57+ T cells (not recorded which) from PBMCs. The sequence was collected from a human donor with aplastic anemia. CDR3 coding DNA: TGTGCCAGTGGGACGGATAACAATGAGCAGTTCTTC. It codes for CASGTDNNEQFF.